The 21 T cell receptor beta chains below all came from one sample that was sequenced in a study of beta chain features in type 1 diabetes. All of the isolated RNA was reverse transcribed, so expressed TCRB transcripts were sequenced. The repertoire was sequenced with immunoSEQ multiplex PCR; TCRdb's copy has only in-frame clones and lacks some. The table records tens of thousands of clones, around 40% of them present only once. Antigens for these TCRs are unknown. General study results and limits: A moderate, significant TCRB CDR3 shortening appeared in type 1 diabetes across four CD4+ subsets.

The sample was Tregs from blood. Receptor source: a man aged 25-45 years with type 1 diabetes.

The CDR3 bases are TGCGCCAGCAGCTCGGGACAAATCCTCCACTTT. Translating gives CASSSGQILHF. V and J are TRBV5-1 and TRBJ1-6, with a possible D match to TRBD1 (6 bases). The CDR3 covers 11 residues. V lost 3 bases to trimming and J lost 15 bases, with 10 bases between them. CDR1 and CDR2 from the germline V gene are SGHRS and YFSETQ. The full variable domain, rest sourced from reference TRBV5-1 and TRBJ1-6, is KAGVTQTPRYLIKTRGQQVTLSCSPISGHRSVSWYQQTPGQGLQFLFEYFSETQRNKGNFPGRFSGRQFSNSRSEMNVSTLELGDSALYLCASSSGQILHFGNGTRLTVT.

The chain carries TRBV29-1 and TRBJ2-7; no clear D gene. Trimming shortened V by 4 bases and J by 1 base, and 5 bases separated the two germline ends. This CDR3 has 11 amino acids. From germline, CDR1 is SQVTM and CDR2 ANQGSEA. The CDR3 DNA sequence: TGCAGCGTTGTCAGGTCCTACGAGCAGTACTTC. Protein sequence: CSVVRSYEQYF.

This clone came up a few times. This sequence joins TRBV23-1 and TRBJ2-1, with a tentative D call TRBD2 (6 bases). Being an ORF, TRBV23-1 has a function that is uncertain. The CDR3 covers 15 residues. Trimming removed 7 bases at V and 8 bases at J, with 21 bases between. The CDR3 here is CASKGRDLGSDEQFF. The CDR3 DNA sequence: TGCGCCAGCAAGGGCCGCGACCTCGGGAGCGATGAGCAGTTCTTC.

The V gene is TRBV5-1, the J gene TRBJ2-2; 7 bases agree with TRBD1. CDR3 size: 16 residues. In germline, CDR1 is SGHRS, CDR2 YFSETQ. Unmatched junction bases numbered 6, after V lost 3 bases and J lost 1 base. This CDR3 is CASSSKRDRNTGELFF. The CDR3 DNA sequence: TGCGCCAGCAGCTCAAAACGGGACAGGAACACCGGGGAGCTGTTTTTT.

This chain links TRBV9 with TRBJ2-6, with 8 nucleotides matching TRBD1. Trimming at V came to 4 bases and at J to 1 base, leaving 13 bases not matched to a gene. This CDR3 comprises 19 residues. Germline V gives CDR1 SGDLS, CDR2 YYNGEE. CDR3 region: CASSIHLTGAGSGANVLTF. The DNA for the CDR3 is TGTGCCAGCAGCATCCATCTGACAGGGGCAGGTTCTGGGGCCAACGTCCTGACTTTC.

The gene calls are TRBV7-2 and TRBJ2-3; 9 bases line up with TRBD2. CDR1 is SGHTA and CDR2 is FQGNSA in the germline V gene. CDR3 length: 16 amino acids. V was clipped by 1 base and J by 5 bases; unmatched bases: 7. DNA of the CDR3: TGTGCCAGCAGCTTAGTTGGCGGGAGGGCTGAAGATACGCAGTATTTT. It codes for CASSLVGGRAEDTQYF.

V is TRBV28 and J is TRBJ2-5, with D unresolved. Germline V gene sequence: CDR1 MDHEN, CDR2 SYDVKM. The CDR3 loop spans 11 amino acids. V shed 6 bases and J shed 5 bases, with 7 bases lying between them. The CDR3 spells CASSNAETQYF. The CDR3 DNA sequence: TGTGCCAGCAGCAACGCGGAGACCCAGTACTTC. The full variable domain, with the rest looked up from reference TRBV28 and TRBJ2-5, is DVKVTQSSRYLVKRTGEKVFLECVQDMDHENMFWYRQDPGLGLRLIYFSYDVKMKEKGDIPEGYSVSREKKERFSLILESASTNQTSMYLCASSNAETQYFGPGTRLLVL.

This clone was seen a handful of times. The chain joins TRBV6-1 to TRBJ2-3; TRBD2 agrees at 11 bases. Germline CDR1 reads MNHNS; CDR2 reads SASEGT. Trimming at V came to 9 bases and at J to 4 bases, leaving 9 bases not matched to a gene. The CDR3 consists of 15 residues. CDR3 coding DNA: TGTGCCAGTCTAAGGACTAGCGGGCTTCCAGATACGCAGTATTTT. This encodes CASLRTSGLPDTQYF.

The table lists this clone with a few counts. The chain has TRBV5-4 and TRBJ2-3; TRBD1 agrees at 8 bases. The V segment lost 4 bases and the J segment 2 bases; nucleotides outside the gene matches: 18. The CDR3 runs to 19 residues. Germline V gene data show CDR1 as SGHNT and CDR2 as YYREEE (reference sequence). CDR3 in amino acids: CASSRADRAVLITTDTQYF. In DNA form, the CDR3 reads TGTGCCAGCAGCCGAGCGGACAGGGCAGTTTTGATCACCACAGATACGCAGTATTTT.

This clone came up once. V usage is TRBV6-1 and J usage is TRBJ1-1; 8 bases fit TRBD1. Germline loops: CDR1 MNHNS, CDR2 SASEGT. V lost 4 bases to trimming and J lost 5 bases; unmatched junction nucleotides: 9. The CDR3 has 15 amino acids. In DNA form, the CDR3 reads TGTGCCAGCAGTGGGCTCACAGGGGGTGGGACTGAAGCTTTCTTT. Translating gives CASSGLTGGGTEAFF.

The genes are TRBV28 and TRBJ2-1, with TRBD1 as a possible D gene (5 bases). Between the trimmed V and J ends, which lost 6 bases and 2 bases, there was a span of 11 bases. In germline, CDR1 is MDHEN, CDR2 SYDVKM. The CDR3 covers 14 residues. CDR3 coding DNA: TGTGCCAGCAGCGAAGGGGCAACCTACAATGAGCAGTTCTTC. Translating it yields CASSEGATYNEQFF.

This chain uses TRBV7-3 with TRBJ2-3; D unresolved. Between the trimmed V and J ends, which lost 5 bases and 0 bases, there was a span of 9 bases. The CDR3 is 14 amino acids. Germline loops: CDR1 SGHTA, CDR2 FQGTGA. This CDR3 is CASSPTTSTDTQYF. The CDR3 DNA reads as TGTGCCAGCAGCCCAACGACTAGCACAGATACGCAGTATTTT.

CDR3 sequence reads: CASRLQVRDAREQYF. The CDR3 nucleotides are TGTGCAAGTCGCTTACAAGTCCGAGATGCCCGCGAGCAGTACTTC. This chain uses TRBV12-2 with TRBJ2-7; TRBD2 was called by the table and not checked on the DNA. TRBV12-2 is noted as a pseudogene. The CDR3 contains 15 residues.

V usage is TRBV13 and J usage is TRBJ2-3, with D unresolved. V gave up 0 bases and J gave up 6 bases, with 7 bases separating them. Germline-derived CDR1 and CDR2 are PRHDT and FYEKMQ (reference sequence). This CDR3 has 13 residues. The CDR3 spells CASSLGQSDTQYF. Here the CDR3 DNA reads TGTGCCAGCAGCTTAGGCCAATCCGATACGCAGTATTTT.

V and J are TRBV5-4 and TRBJ2-6, with 11 bases identical to TRBD2. The V segment lost 0 bases and the J segment 1 base; nucleotides outside the gene matches: 3. Per the germline V gene, CDR1 is SGHNT and CDR2 is YYREEE (reference sequence). The CDR3 has 18 residues. The CDR3 here is CASSLATSGSSGANVLTF. The CDR3, as DNA: TGTGCCAGCAGCTTGGCAACTAGCGGGAGTTCTGGGGCCAACGTCCTGACTTTC.

The chain carries TRBV11-2 and TRBJ2-7, with 7 bases that match TRBD2. Per the germline V gene, CDR1 is SGHAT and CDR2 is FQNNGV. With V trimmed by 5 bases and J by 6 bases, 16 bases remained unmatched. The length of the CDR3 is 16 residues. The CDR3 loop reads CASSQTGSFPSGEQYF. In DNA form, the CDR3 reads TGTGCCAGCAGCCAAACGGGATCGTTTCCTAGCGGCGAGCAGTACTTC. Full variable domain (remainder filled in from reference TRBV11-2 and TRBJ2-7): EAGVAQSPRYKIIEKRQSVAFWCNPISGHATLYWYQQILGQGPKLLIQFQNNGVVDDSQLPKDRFSAERLKGVDSTLKIQPAKLEDSAVYLCASSQTGSFPSGEQYFGPGTRLTVT.

This rearrangement joins TRBV7-2 to TRBJ2-7, with 13 nucleotides matching TRBD2. The CDR3 is made up of 16 amino acids. Germline CDR1 is SGHTA and CDR2 is FQGNSA. V was clipped by 4 bases and J by 5 bases; unmatched bases: 8. The CDR3 DNA sequence: TGTGCCAGCAGCTCAGGACTAGCGGGAGCGGTAGACGAGCAGTACTTC. Protein product: CASSSGLAGAVDEQYF.

The chain links TRBV5-6 to TRBJ2-7, with D perhaps TRBD1 (6 bases). V lost 2 bases to trimming and J lost 2 bases, with 14 bases between them. Germline-derived CDR1 and CDR2 are SGHDT and YYEEEE. The CDR3 has 15 amino acids. CDR3 DNA sequence: TGTGCCAGCAGCTTCTACGGGACACATACCTACGAGCAGTACTTC. Protein: CASSFYGTHTYEQYF.

This clone was seen more than once but under ten times. V gene TRBV4-3 combines with J gene TRBJ2-2; 12 bases align to TRBD2. The CDR3 runs 17 residues. J was trimmed by 6 bases and V by 0 bases; bases with no gene match: 5. In germline, CDR1 is LGHNA, CDR2 YSLEER. The CDR3 nucleotides read TGCGCCAGCAGCCAAGATAAGACTAGCGGGAGTCCCGGGGAGCTGTTTTTT. Amino acid sequence: CASSQDKTSGSPGELFF.

The chain recombines TRBV11-2 with TRBJ2-7; D not resolved. The CDR3 extends over 15 amino acids. Germline CDR1 is SGHAT and CDR2 is FQNNGV. Deletions cut 4 bases from V and 3 bases from J, with 16 bases between. The CDR3 DNA reads TGTGCCAGCAGCTCCGGGTTGATAGTCAGCTACGAGCAGTACTTC. It encodes CASSSGLIVSYEQYF.

This clone showed up just a few times. J is TRBJ2-7 and V is TRBV5-6; tentative D call: TRBD1 (6 bases). Trimming took 0 bases from V and 2 from J, leaving 12 bases between them. Germline loops: CDR1 SGHDT, CDR2 YYEEEE. This CDR3 has 15 residues. CDR3 coding DNA: TGTGCCAGCAGCTTGGTAGGGGACACGGCCTACGAGCAGTACTTC. Translating gives CASSLVGDTAYEQYF.